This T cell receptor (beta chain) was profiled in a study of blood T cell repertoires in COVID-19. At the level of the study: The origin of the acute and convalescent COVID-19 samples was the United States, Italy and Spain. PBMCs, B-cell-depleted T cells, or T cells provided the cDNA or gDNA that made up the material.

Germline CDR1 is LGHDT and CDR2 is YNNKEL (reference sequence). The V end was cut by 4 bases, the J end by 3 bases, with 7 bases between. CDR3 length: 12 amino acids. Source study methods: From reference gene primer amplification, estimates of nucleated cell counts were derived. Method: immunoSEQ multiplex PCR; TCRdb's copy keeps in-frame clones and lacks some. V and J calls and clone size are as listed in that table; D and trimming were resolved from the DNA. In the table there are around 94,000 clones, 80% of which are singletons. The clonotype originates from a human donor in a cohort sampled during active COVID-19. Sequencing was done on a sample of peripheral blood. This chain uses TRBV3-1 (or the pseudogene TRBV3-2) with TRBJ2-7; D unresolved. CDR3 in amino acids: CASSLGLYEQYF. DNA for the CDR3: TGTGCCAGCAGCCTGGGCCTCTACGAGCAGTACTTC.